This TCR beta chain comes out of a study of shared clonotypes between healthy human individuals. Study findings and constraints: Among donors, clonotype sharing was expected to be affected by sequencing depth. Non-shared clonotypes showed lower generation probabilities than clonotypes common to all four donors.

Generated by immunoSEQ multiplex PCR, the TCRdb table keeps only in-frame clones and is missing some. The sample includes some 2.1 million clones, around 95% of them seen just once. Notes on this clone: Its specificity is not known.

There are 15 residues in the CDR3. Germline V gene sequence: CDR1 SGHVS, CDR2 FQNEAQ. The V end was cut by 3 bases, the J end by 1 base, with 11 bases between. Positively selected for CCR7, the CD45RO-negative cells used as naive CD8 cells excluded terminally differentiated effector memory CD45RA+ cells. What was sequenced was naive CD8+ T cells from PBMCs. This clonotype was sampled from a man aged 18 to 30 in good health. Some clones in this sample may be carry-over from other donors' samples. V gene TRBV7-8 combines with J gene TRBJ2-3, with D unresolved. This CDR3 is CASSLSVGGTDTQYF. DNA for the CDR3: TGTGCCAGCAGCTTGTCGGTTGGGGGCACAGATACGCAGTATTTT.